This record concerns one TCR beta chain sequence. Its antigen is not identified. The PBMCs were taken from around 9 ml of fresh peripheral blood. The investigators amplified TCR beta CDR3 regions from RNA transcripts. Using the HTBI primer set, a first-round RT-PCR was run on the TCR CDR3. One entry per CDR3 protein, called by TCRdb with MiXCR from the multiplex PCR reads. The top ten clones hold roughly 29% of a sample with roughly 550,000 distinct CDR3 sequences, 15% to 20% of them seen once. The sample belongs to a study of T cells in Graves' hyperthyroidism and ophthalmopathy. Notes on the study in general: The model foresaw ophthalmopathy a median approximately 6.1 months prior to onset.

Germline CDR1 is DFQATT and CDR2 is SNEGSKA (reference sequence). The CDR3 is made up of 13 amino acids. The V segment lost 3 bases and the J segment 10 bases; nucleotides outside the gene matches: 9. The sequence derives from a woman in her twenties or thirties with Graves' ophthalmopathy. Source material: blood. This rearrangement joins TRBV20-1 to TRBJ2-1, with TRBD2 identical over 7 bases. The CDR3 here is CSASGRLAREQFF. The CDR3 nucleotides read TGCAGTGCTAGCGGGAGGCTGGCGCGGGAGCAGTTCTTC.